This record covers a single T cell receptor beta chain. Its recognized antigen is unknown. Base quality data are lacking; no much larger clone is found one base away. This specimen comes from a study of blood T cell repertoires in COVID-19 (dated by TCRdb to 2018 to 2021). Broadly, across the study: Collaborator samples came from the United States, Italy and Spain and covered acute and convalescent phases of COVID-19. The material from the prospective study consisted of cDNA or gDNA derived from T cells, B-cell-depleted T cells, or PBMCs. Subjects who had been exposed to COVID-19, were actively infected with it, or had recovered from it provided the deeply sampled blood TCRbeta repertoires that made up the dataset. The repertoires were released in a freely available public database meant as a resource for research on the immune response to SARS-CoV-2. The samples were drawn from two sources: the first 160 participants of the ongoing ImmuneRACE study, and 1,254 subjects contributed by 6 global collaborators. A de-identified subject ID, COVID-19 status, age in years and sex were almost always included in the sample metadata. Where available, HLA class I and class II types were obtained from metadata supplied by the sample provider rather than from assay-based typing. The paper as a whole reports these results and caveats: The amount of clinical and demographic metadata varied by source and participant and was provided uncurated.

Participants in the prospective study were aged roughly 18 to 90 years, lived in 20 to 25 United States geographic areas, and enrolled through a virtual design. Cohort assignment in the prospective study relied on participant-reported clinical history from a screening survey and a study questionnaire. Recovered participants in ImmuneRACE Cohort 3 were defined by two consecutive negative NP/OP PCR tests, clearance by a healthcare professional, or resolution of symptoms. Each participant in the prospective study had whole blood, serum and a nasopharyngeal or oropharyngeal swab collected by mobile phlebotomists. Participants in the prospective study had the option to provide additional blood draws and questionnaires over a 2-month period. Before DNA extraction, blood samples from the prospective study were shipped at room temperature or frozen. CDR1 and CDR2 are drawn from the germline V gene (reference sequence): LNHNV, YYDKDF. The CDR3 spans 13 residues, from the cysteine through the phenylalanine. Only the CDR3 portion is preserved as DNA: 39 bases, with reading frame beginning at the first base. Deletion took 3 bases off V and 2 bases off J, with a span of 7 bases between the germline ends.

The immunoSEQ Assay, a bias-controlled multiplex PCR, was used to amplify TCRbeta CDR3 regions from genomic DNA. On the authors' methods: Within the assay, amplification of reference gene primers was used to estimate how many nucleated cells each sample contained. To quantify the absolute abundance of each unique TCRbeta CDR3 rearrangement, sequence reads were collapsed and filtered. For each sample, productive Simpson clonality was calculated as the square root of Simpson's diversity index over productive rearrangements. TCRdb re-hosts the immuneACCESS table, in-frame sequences only. Its copies lack some clones; in the studies checked, an unresolved V gene accounts for under half of them, and the cause for the rest is not known. The V and J calls and clone size come from that table; D and trimming were worked out from the DNA. This sample holds around 390,000 clones; 80% to 90% were observed only once. The leading ten clones occupy about a tenth of the sample.

This clonotype was sampled from a woman aged 50 to 65 who had recovered from COVID-19. The sequenced sample consisted of PBMCs or T cells enriched from blood (not recorded which). The chain is assembled from TRBV15 and TRBJ1-2; TRBD1 is perhaps the D gene, given 5 matching bases. The DNA is as follows: TGTGCCACCAGCAGGGGGGGAAACTATGGCTACACCTTC. This translates into CATSRGGNYGYTF.